These 18 T cell receptor beta chains originate from one sample sequenced in a study of regulatory T cells in long-lasting Graves disease. Both iRepertoire HTBI primers and Arm-PCR of CDR3 regions were used to build the TCR beta libraries. TCRdb processed the multiplex PCR reads anew with MiXCR; each CDR3 protein has one entry. The data contain some 450,000 distinct CDR3 sequences, over 15% of them singletons. Indicated time point: newly diagnosed GD, antithyroid drugs for less than 3 months. Making the TCR library involved RNA that had been extracted from PBMCs. These data were also reused for a study on T cells in Graves' hyperthyroidism and ophthalmopathy.

This sample comprised peripheral blood mononuclear cells (PBMCs), obtained at new diagnosis, from a patient treated with antithyroid drugs. These receptors all stem from a woman aged 30 to 39 with Graves disease.

This clonotype was observed at least ten times. The chain links TRBV3-1 to TRBJ2-2; D gene uncertain. The CDR3 has 14 amino acids. Looked up from germline, CDR1 is LGHDT and CDR2 is YNNKEL (reference sequence). With 4 bases removed from V and 1 base from J, the gap between germline ends came to 7 bases. CDR3 in amino acids: CASSLPVNTGELFF. The CDR3 DNA reads as TGTGCCAGCAGCCTGCCGGTGAACACCGGGGAGCTGTTTTTT. Looking up the rest from reference TRBV3-1 and TRBJ2-2 gives the full variable domain: DTAVSQTPKYLVTQMGNDKSIKCEQNLGHDTMYWYKQDSKKFLKIMFSYNNKELIINETVPNRFSPKSPDKAHLNLHINSLELGDSAVYFCASSLPVNTGELFFGEGSRLTVL.

Of note for this clonotype: Possible read error: a much larger clone is one base away. The CDR3 loop is CASRDRGADENLFF. The CDR3 DNA sequence: TGTGCCAGCAGGGACAGGGGCGCAGACGAAAACCTGTTTTTT. V is TRBV5-8 and J is TRBJ1-4; 9 positions match TRBD1. Germline CDR1 and CDR2: SGHTS and YDEGEE. The CDR3 has 14 residues.

The chain has TRBV7-9 and TRBJ2-1; 13 positions agree with TRBD2. J lost 2 bases, V lost 3 bases, and 19 bases had no gene match. Germline values: CDR1 SEHNR, CDR2 FQNEAQ (reference sequence). The CDR3 is 22 residues long. The DNA for the CDR3 is TGTGCCAGCAGCTTCCGCGTTGGACTAGCGGGAGAAGGGTGGGTAACCTACAATGAGCAGTTCTTC. As protein: CASSFRVGLAGEGWVTYNEQFF. Filled out from reference TRBV7-9 and TRBJ2-1, the complete variable domain reads DTGVSQNPRHKITKRGQNVTFRCDPISEHNRLYWYRQTLGQGPEFLTYFQNEAQLEKSRLLSDRFSAERPKGSFSTLEIQRTEQGDSAMYLCASSFRVGLAGEGWVTYNEQFFGPGTRLTVL.

This clonotype was seen a few times. V is TRBV19 and J is TRBJ2-1; 8 bases fit TRBD2. Germline V lookup: CDR1 LNHDA, CDR2 SQIVND (reference sequence). V was pared by 9 bases and J by 5 bases, with 12 bases of the junction left unmatched. The CDR3 runs 15 residues. The CDR3 sequence: CASIGGGGLNNEQFF. The CDR3 DNA reads TGTGCCAGCATCGGGGGGGGGGGGCTAAACAATGAGCAGTTCTTC. Full variable domain (outside the CDR3, taken from reference TRBV19 and TRBJ2-1): DGGITQSPKYLFRKEGQNVTLSCEQNLNHDAMYWYRQDPGQGLRLIYYSQIVNDFQKGDIAEGYSVSREKKESFPLTVTSAQKNPTAFYLCASIGGGGLNNEQFFGPGTRLTVL.

The chain uses TRBV28 and TRBJ2-3; 7 bases match TRBD2. Germline trimming cut 1 base from V and 7 bases from J; bases unmatched to any gene: 11. The CDR3 spans 16 residues. From germline, CDR1 is MDHEN and CDR2 SYDVKM. CDR3 protein: CASSLFTSGIMNTQYF. CDR3 sequence (DNA): TGTGCCAGCAGTTTATTCACGAGCGGGATTATGAATACGCAGTATTTT.

The table lists this clonotype with many counts. The rearrangement joins TRBV28 to TRBJ1-2; D gene ambiguous. The length of the CDR3 is 12 residues. V lost 7 bases and J 8 bases, leaving 14 bases between the germline ends. Germline CDR1 MDHEN, CDR2 SYDVKM. CDR3 in DNA: TGTGCCAGCATCGCGGGGAGAGGCGGCTACACCTTC. Its protein product is CASIAGRGGYTF.

With regard to this clonotype: At one end, the junction sequence differs from germline, possibly due to a read error. This chain connects TRBV4-1 to TRBJ2-1; 8 bases fit TRBD2. CDR1 and CDR2 from the germline V gene are MGHRA and YSYEKL. The CDR3 totals 16 residues. The CDR3 reads CASSQDRGGGANEQLF. The CDR3 nucleotides are TGCGCCAGCAGCCAAGATCGGGGGGGAGGGGCCAATGAGCAGCTCTTC.

In its sample, this clonotype was seen many times. This chain connects TRBV7-9 to TRBJ2-6; D is possibly TRBD1 or TRBD2 (6 bases each). V gave up 5 bases and J gave up 0 bases, with 17 bases separating them. CDR1 and CDR2 (germline): SEHNR, FQNEAQ (reference sequence). The CDR3 spans 18 residues. DNA for the CDR3: TGTGCCAGCAGCGGCGGGACAAGGGTGTACTCTGGGGCCAACGTCCTGACTTTC. Its protein is CASSGGTRVYSGANVLTF. The whole variable domain, remainder taken from reference TRBV7-9 and TRBJ2-6, is DTGVSQNPRHKITKRGQNVTFRCDPISEHNRLYWYRQTLGQGPEFLTYFQNEAQLEKSRLLSDRFSAERPKGSFSTLEIQRTEQGDSAMYLCASSGGTRVYSGANVLTFGAGSRLTVL.

Of note for this clonotype: A much larger clone lies a single base off, so this may be a read error. The J gene is TRBJ1-5, the V gene TRBV28, with D perhaps matching TRBD1 (5 bases). The CDR3 is 14 residues long. Per the germline V gene, CDR1 is MDHEN and CDR2 is SYDVKM. Trimming cost V 5 bases and J 2 bases, with 10 bases left between them. Here the CDR3 DNA reads TGTGCCAGCAGTACCCCGGGACGCAATCAGCCCCAGCATTTT. Its protein is CASSTPGRNQPQHF.

This clonotype was observed many times. This rearrangement joins TRBV3-1 to TRBJ1-5, with TRBD1 matching 9 bases. The trim removed 5 bases at V and 4 bases at J, leaving 9 bases unmatched. The CDR3 sequence is 16 residues long. Germline CDR1 reads LGHDT; CDR2 reads YNNKEL (reference sequence). CDR3 region: CASSSGTGLGNQPQHF. CDR3 DNA sequence: TGTGCCAGCAGCTCCGGGACAGGGTTGGGAAATCAGCCCCAGCATTTT. The complete variable domain, with remaining parts taken from reference TRBV3-1 and TRBJ1-5, reads DTAVSQTPKYLVTQMGNDKSIKCEQNLGHDTMYWYKQDSKKFLKIMFSYNNKELIINETVPNRFSPKSPDKAHLNLHINSLELGDSAVYFCASSSGTGLGNQPQHFGDGTRLSIL.

V gene TRBV20-1 combines with J gene TRBJ1-5; D is undetermined. Per germline, CDR1 DFQATT and CDR2 SNEGSKA (reference sequence). CDR3 length equals 14 residues. The V and J ends lost 5 bases and 6 bases respectively, with 17 bases between them. CDR3 region: CSAAPGRGSQPQHF. The CDR3 DNA reads TGCAGTGCTGCCCCGGGCCGAGGGAGTCAGCCCCAGCATTTT.

This clonotype has ten or more counts. The chain combines TRBV11-2 with TRBJ2-3; the match to TRBD1 covers 8 bases. J gave up 1 base and V 7 bases, and 4 bases lay outside the gene matches. The germline gives CDR1 SGHAT, CDR2 FQNNGV. This CDR3 has 14 amino acids. The CDR3 region has the DNA TGTGCCAGCACCTTGACAGGGGGCACAGATACGCAGTATTTT. Its translation: CASTLTGGTDTQYF.

This chain joins TRBV30 and TRBJ2-7, with D perhaps being TRBD1 or TRBD2 (5 bases each). The V end lost 5 bases, the J end lost 7 bases, and 15 bases lay between the germline ends. There are 12 residues in the CDR3. Germline values: CDR1 GTSNPN, CDR2 SVGIG (reference sequence). The CDR3 DNA is TGTGCCTGGGGGGCAGGGACCCAAGAGCAGTACTTC. Its protein is CAWGAGTQEQYF.

This clonotype was found a few times. J is TRBJ2-7 and V is TRBV12-3 or TRBV12-4; 7 nucleotides match TRBD2. This CDR3 is 13 amino acids long. J was trimmed by 9 bases and V by 6 bases; bases with no gene match: 11. The CDR3 DNA reads TGTGCCAGCAGACTCAGCGGGATGGGTGGGCAGTACTTC. Translation: CASRLSGMGGQYF.

The chain employs TRBV29-1 and TRBJ2-5; the D gene is possibly TRBD2 (5 bases). The ends were cut back, 6 bases at V and 5 bases at J, with 19 bases in the middle. From germline, CDR1 is SQVTM and CDR2 ANQGSEA. The CDR3 runs to 14 residues. The CDR3 region has the DNA TGCAGCGTCGAAAGCGGTGGAGGTTTCGAGACCCAGTACTTC. Amino acids: CSVESGGGFETQYF.

This clonotype was counted only a few times. The chain joins TRBV18 to TRBJ2-7; D is undetermined. The V gene's germline CDR1 is KGHSH and CDR2 LQKENI. The V gene lost 1 base and the J gene lost 9 bases, with 13 bases spanning the gap. CDR3 size: 13 residues. The CDR3 DNA reads as TGTGCCAGCTCACCACGGGAAGGGCTGGCGCAGTACTTC. Protein sequence: CASSPREGLAQYF.

The table lists this clonotype with a few counts. This CDR3 is CASSSGQGSIGYTF. The CDR3, as DNA: TGTGCCAGTAGTAGCGGACAGGGGTCGATCGGCTACACCTTC. The chain combines TRBV19 with TRBJ1-2; 9 nucleotides match TRBD1. Looked up from germline, CDR1 is LNHDA and CDR2 is SQIVND (reference sequence). V shed 4 bases, J shed 8 bases, and the junction held 8 bases outside the gene matches. The CDR3 runs to 14 residues.

For this clonotype: This clone may be a read error of a much larger clone one base away. This sequence joins TRBV18 and TRBJ2-7; no firm D call. The CDR3 is 13 residues long. V was clipped by 2 bases and J by 4 bases, with 9 bases between them. CDR1 and CDR2 from the germline V gene are KGHSH and LQKENI. The CDR3 DNA follows: TGTGCCAGCTCACCAAGTCAGCGATACGAGCAGTACTTC. Translated: CASSPSQRYEQYF.